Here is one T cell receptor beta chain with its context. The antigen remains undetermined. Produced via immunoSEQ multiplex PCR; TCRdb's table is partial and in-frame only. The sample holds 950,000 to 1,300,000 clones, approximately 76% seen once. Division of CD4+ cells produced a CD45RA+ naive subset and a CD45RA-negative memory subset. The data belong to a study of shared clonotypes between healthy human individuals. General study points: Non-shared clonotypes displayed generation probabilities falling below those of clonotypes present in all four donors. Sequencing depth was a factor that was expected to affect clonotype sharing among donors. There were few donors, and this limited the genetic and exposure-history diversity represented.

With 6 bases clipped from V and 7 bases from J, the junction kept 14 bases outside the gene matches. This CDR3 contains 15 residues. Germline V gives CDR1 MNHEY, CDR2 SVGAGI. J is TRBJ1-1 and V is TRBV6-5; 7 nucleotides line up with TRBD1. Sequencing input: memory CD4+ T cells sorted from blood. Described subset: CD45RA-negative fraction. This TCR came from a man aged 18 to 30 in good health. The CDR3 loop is CASRINRGLTVEAFF. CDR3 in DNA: TGTGCCAGCAGAATAAACAGGGGACTAACAGTTGAAGCTTTCTTT.